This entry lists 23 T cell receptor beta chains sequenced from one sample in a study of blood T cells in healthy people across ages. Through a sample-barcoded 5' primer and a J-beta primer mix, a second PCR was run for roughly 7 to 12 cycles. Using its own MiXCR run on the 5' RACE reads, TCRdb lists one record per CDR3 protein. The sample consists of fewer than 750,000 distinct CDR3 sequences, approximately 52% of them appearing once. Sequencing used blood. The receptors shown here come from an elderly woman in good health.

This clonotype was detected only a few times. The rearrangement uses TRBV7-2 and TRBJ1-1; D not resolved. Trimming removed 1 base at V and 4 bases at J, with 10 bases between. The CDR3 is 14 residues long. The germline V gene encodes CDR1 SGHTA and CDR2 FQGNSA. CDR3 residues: CASSLGGTGTEAFF. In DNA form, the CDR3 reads TGTGCCAGCAGCTTAGGGGGAACGGGCACTGAAGCTTTCTTT.

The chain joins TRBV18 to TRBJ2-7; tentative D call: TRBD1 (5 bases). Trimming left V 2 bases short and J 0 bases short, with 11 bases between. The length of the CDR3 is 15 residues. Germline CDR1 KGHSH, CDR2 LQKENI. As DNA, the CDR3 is TGTGCCAGCTCACCAGCCCAGGGAAACTCCTACGAGCAGTACTTC. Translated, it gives CASSPAQGNSYEQYF.

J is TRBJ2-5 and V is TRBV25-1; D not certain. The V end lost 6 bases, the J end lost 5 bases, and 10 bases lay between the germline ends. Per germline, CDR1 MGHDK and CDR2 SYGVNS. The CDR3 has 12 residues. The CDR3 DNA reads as TGTGCCAGCAGGGGTCTATGGGAGACCCAGTACTTC. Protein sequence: CASRGLWETQYF. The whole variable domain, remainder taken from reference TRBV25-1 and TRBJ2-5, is EADIYQTPRYLVIGTGKKITLECSQTMGHDKMYWYQQDPGMELHLIHYSYGVNSTEKGDLSSESTVSRIRTEHFPLTLESARPSHTSQYLCASRGLWETQYFGPGTRLLVL.

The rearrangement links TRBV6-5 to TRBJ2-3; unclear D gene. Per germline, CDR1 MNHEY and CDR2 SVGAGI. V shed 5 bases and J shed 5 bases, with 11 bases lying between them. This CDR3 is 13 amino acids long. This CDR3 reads CASSDGFGDTQYF. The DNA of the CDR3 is TGTGCCAGCAGTGACGGGTTCGGAGATACGCAGTATTTT.

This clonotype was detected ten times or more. The CDR3: CASTSKPSWGEQFF. In DNA form, the CDR3 reads TGTGCCAGCACCTCAAAACCGAGTTGGGGTGAGCAGTTCTTC. The chain combines TRBV21-1 with TRBJ2-1. TRBV21-1 is an annotated pseudogene. CDR3 length: 14 residues.

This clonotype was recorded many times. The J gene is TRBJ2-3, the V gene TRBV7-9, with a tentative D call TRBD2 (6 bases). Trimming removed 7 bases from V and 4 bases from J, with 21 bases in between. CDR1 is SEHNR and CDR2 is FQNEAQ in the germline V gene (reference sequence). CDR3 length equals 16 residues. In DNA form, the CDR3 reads TGTGCCAGCAACCCCCCGGACGGGGGAGCGGCAGATACGCAGTATTTT. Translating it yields CASNPPDGGAADTQYF.

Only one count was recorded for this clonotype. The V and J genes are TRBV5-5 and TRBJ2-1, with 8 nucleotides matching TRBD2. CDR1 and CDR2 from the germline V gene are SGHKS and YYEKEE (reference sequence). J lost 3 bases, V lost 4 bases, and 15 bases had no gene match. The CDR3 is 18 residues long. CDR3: CASSIDTSAGGGYNEQFF. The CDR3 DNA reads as TGTGCCAGCAGCATCGACACGTCGGCGGGGGGAGGCTACAATGAGCAGTTCTTC. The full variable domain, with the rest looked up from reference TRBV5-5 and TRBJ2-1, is DAGVTQSPTHLIKTRGQQVTLRCSPISGHKSVSWYQQVLGQGPQFIFQYYEKEERGRGNFPDRFSARQFPNYSSELNVNALLLGDSALYLCASSIDTSAGGGYNEQFFGPGTRLTVL.

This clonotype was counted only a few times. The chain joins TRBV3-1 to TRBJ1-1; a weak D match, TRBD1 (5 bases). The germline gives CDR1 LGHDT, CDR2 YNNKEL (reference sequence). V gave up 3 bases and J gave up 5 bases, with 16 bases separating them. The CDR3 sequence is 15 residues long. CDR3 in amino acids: CASSQSGWGGTEAFF. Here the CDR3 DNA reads TGTGCCAGCAGCCAGTCAGGATGGGGGGGAACTGAAGCTTTCTTT.

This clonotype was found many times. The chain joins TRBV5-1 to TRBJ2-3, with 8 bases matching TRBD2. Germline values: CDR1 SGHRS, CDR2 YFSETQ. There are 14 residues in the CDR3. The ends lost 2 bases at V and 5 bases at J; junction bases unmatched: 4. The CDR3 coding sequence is TGCGCCAGCAGCTTTGGGACTAGTGGAGATACGCAGTATTTT. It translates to CASSFGTSGDTQYF.

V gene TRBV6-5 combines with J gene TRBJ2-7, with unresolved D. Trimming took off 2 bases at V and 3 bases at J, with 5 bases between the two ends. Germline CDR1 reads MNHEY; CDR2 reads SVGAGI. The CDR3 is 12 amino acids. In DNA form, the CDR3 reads TGTGCCAGCAGTTACGTTGGCTACGAGCAGTACTTC. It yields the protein CASSYVGYEQYF.

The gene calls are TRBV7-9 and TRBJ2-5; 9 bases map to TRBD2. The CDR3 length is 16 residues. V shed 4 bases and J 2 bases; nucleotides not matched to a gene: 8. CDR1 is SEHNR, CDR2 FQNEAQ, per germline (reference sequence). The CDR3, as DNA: TGTGCCAGCAGCTCCCTAGCGGGGCGGGGGCAAGAGACCCAGTACTTC. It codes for CASSSLAGRGQETQYF.

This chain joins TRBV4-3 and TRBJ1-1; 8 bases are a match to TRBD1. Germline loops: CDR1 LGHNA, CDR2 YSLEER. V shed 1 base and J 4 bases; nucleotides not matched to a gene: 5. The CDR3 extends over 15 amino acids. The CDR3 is CASSQVQGAITEAFF. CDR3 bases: TGCGCCAGCAGCCAAGTCCAGGGGGCGATCACTGAAGCTTTCTTT.

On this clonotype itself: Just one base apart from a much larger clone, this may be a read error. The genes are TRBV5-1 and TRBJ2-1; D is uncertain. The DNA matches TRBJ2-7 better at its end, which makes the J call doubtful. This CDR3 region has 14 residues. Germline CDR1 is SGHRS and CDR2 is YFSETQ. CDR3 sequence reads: CASSLGSTYNEQYF. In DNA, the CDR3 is TGCGCCAGCAGCTTGGGCAGTACCTACAATGAGCAGTACTTC.

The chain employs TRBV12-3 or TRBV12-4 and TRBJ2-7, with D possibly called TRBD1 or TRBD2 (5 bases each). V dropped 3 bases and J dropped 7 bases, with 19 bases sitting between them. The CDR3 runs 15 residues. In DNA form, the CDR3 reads TGTGCCAGCAGTTTCGGGGCAAGAAGGATGCTGGAGCAGTACTTC. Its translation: CASSFGARRMLEQYF.

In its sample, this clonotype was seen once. CDR3 in amino acids: CATSRDRQRNEKLFF. In nucleotides, the CDR3 is TGTGCCACCAGCAGAGATCGACAGCGTAATGAAAAACTGTTTTTT. This chain uses TRBV15 with TRBJ1-4; TRBD1 is a possible D gene (5 bases). The CDR3 consists of 15 residues. Germline values: CDR1 LNHNV, CDR2 YYDKDF (reference sequence). V lost 0 bases and J 4 bases, leaving 9 bases between the germline ends. The full variable domain, in which reference TRBV15 and TRBJ1-4 provide the parts outside the CDR3, is DAMVIQNPRYQVTQFGKPVTLSCSQTLNHNVMYWYQQKSSQAPKLLFHYYDKDFNNEADTPDNFQSRRPNTSFCFLDIRSPGLGDTAMYLCATSRDRQRNEKLFFGSGTQLSVL.

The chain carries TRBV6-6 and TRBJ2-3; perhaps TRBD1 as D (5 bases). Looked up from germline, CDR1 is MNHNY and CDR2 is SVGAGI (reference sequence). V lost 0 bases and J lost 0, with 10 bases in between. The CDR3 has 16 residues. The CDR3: CASSYSRTKSTDTQYF. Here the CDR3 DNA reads TGTGCCAGCAGTTACTCAAGGACAAAGAGCACAGATACGCAGTATTTT.

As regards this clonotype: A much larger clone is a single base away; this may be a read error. The CDR3 sequence is CSATMDRNYEQYV. For the CDR3, the DNA is TGCAGTGCTACCATGGACAGAAACTACGAGCAGTACGTC. The chain is built from TRBV20-1 and TRBJ2-7, with D perhaps matching TRBD1 (6 bases). CDR1 is DFQATT and CDR2 is SNEGSKA in the germline V gene (reference sequence). The CDR3 spans 13 residues. With 4 bases removed from V and 3 bases from J, the gap between germline ends came to 13 bases.

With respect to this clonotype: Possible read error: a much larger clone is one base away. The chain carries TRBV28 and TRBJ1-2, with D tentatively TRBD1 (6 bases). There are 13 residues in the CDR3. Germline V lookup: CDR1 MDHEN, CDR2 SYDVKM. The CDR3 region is CASSRTEDYGHTF. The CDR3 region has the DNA TGTGCTAGCAGTCGGACAGAGGACTATGGCCACACCTTC.

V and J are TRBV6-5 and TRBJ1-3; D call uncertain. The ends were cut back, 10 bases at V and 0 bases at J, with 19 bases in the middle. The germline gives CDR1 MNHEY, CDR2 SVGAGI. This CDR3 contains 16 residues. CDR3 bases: TGTGCCACCTCCCCCCGTACCGCAACCTCTGGAAACACCATATATTTT. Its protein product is CATSPRTATSGNTIYF.

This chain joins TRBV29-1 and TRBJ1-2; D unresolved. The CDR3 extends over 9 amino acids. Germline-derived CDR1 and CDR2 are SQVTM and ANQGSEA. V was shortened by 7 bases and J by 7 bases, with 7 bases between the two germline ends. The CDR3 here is CSAAPGYTF. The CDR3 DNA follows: TGCAGCGCGGCTCCTGGCTACACCTTC. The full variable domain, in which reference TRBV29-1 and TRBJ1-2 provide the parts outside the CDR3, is SAVISQKPSRDICQRGTSLTIQCQVDSQVTMMFWYRQQPGQSLTLIATANQGSEATYESGFVIDKFPISRPNLTFSTLTVSNMSPEDSSIYLCSAAPGYTFGSGTRLTVV.

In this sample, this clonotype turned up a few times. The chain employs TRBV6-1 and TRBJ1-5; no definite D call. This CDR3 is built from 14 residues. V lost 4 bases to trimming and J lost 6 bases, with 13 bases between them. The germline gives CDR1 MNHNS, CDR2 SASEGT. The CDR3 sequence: CASSGADVRQPQHF. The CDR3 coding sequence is TGTGCCAGCAGTGGTGCAGATGTGCGTCAGCCCCAGCATTTT.

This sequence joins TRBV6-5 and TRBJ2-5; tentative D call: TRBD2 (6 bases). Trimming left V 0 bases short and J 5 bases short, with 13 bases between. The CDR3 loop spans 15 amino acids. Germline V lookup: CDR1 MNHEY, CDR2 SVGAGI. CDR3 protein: CASSYSRRGSETQYF. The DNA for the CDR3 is TGTGCCAGCAGTTACTCGAGACGGGGGTCGGAGACCCAGTACTTC.

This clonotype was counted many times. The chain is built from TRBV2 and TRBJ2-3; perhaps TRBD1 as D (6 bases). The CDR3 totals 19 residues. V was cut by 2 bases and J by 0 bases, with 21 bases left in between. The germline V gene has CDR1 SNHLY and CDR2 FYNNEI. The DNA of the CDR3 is TGTGCCAGCAGTGAACGGCGAGCAGGGGCCACTACTAGCACAGATACGCAGTATTTT. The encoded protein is CASSERRAGATTSTDTQYF.